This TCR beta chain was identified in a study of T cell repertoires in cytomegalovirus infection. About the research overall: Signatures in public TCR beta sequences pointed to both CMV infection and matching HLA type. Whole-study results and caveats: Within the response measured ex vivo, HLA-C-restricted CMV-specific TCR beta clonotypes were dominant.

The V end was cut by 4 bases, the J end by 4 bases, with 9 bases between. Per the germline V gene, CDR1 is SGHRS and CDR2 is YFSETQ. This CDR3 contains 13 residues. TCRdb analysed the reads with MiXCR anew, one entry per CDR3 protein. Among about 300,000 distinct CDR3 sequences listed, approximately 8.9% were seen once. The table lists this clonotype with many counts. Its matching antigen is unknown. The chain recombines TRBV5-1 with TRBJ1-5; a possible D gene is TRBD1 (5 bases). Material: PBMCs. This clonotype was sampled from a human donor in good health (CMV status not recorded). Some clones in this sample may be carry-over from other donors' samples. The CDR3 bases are TGCGCCAGCAGCCCCGAGGGGAATCAGCCCCAGCATTTT. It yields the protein CASSPEGNQPQHF.